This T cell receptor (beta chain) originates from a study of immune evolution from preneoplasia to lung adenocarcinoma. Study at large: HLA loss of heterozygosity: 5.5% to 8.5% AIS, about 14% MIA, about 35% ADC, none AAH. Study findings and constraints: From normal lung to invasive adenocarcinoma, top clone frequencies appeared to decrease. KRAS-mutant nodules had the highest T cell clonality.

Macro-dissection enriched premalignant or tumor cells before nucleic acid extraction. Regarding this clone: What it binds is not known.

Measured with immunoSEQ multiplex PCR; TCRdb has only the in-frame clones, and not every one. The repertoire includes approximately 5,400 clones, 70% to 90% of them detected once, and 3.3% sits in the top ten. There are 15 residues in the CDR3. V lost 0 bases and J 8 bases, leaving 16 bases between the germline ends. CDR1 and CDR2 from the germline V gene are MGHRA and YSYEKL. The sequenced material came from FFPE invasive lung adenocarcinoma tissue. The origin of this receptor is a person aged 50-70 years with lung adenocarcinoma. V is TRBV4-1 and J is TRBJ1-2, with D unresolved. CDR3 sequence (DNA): TGCGCCAGCAGCCAAGACTTTACGAAGTTAGAGGGCTACACCTTC. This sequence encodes CASSQDFTKLEGYTF.